The rows below give T cell receptor beta chains drawn from one sample of a study of T cells in Graves' hyperthyroidism and ophthalmopathy. TCRdb used MiXCR to reprocess the multiplex PCR reads, holding one entry per CDR3 protein. The data contain some 580,000 distinct CDR3 sequences, about a sixth of them singletons. The specimen was blood. The receptors come from a woman aged 40-49 years with Graves' ophthalmopathy. Both conserved end residues are trimmed from each CDR3. D genes are given only for firm matches. Clone size appears in some rows only: once, few, many, or a class for an expanded clone.

V gene,D gene,clone size,CDR3 protein
TRBV19,.,.,ASSIWTSNTGELF
TRBV4-1,TRBD2,few,ASSQDFRGGFDEQF
TRBV6-1,.,few,ASSFRARYQETQY
TRBV6-5,TRBD2,many,ASRNRLAGAQETQY
TRBV4-1,.,.,ASSHKKDTEAF
TRBV15,.,many,ATSRDRGDTQY
TRBV5-1,.,.,ASSLNLQVWQPQH
TRBV27,.,many,ASSLAESYEQY
TRBV6-1,TRBD1,once,ASSANRGLGETQY
TRBV5-1,TRBD1,.,ASSLWGGTGGVSYEQY
TRBV28,.,many,ASSFSRGRFYGYT
TRBV5-1,TRBD2,many,ASSTGLAVGGDTQY
TRBV4-2,TRBD2,many,ASSQDGASGSNEQF
TRBV12-3/TRBV12-4,.,few,ASSSYRAGEQY
TRBV28,.,few,ASSLTTGGNSPLH
TRBV28,TRBD1,.,ASSACQGALNTDAF
TRBV28,.,few,ASSGGGVLPYEQY